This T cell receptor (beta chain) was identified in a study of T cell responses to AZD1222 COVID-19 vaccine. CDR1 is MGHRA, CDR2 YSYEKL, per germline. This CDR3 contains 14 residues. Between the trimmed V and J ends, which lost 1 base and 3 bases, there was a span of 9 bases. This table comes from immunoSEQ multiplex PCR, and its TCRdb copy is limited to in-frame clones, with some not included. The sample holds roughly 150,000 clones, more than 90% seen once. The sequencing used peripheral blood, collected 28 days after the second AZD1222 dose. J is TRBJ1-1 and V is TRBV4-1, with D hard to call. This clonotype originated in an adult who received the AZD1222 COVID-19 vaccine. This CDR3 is CASSQGHGYTEAFF. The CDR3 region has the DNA TGCGCCAGCAGCCAAGGTCACGGGTACACTGAAGCTTTCTTT.